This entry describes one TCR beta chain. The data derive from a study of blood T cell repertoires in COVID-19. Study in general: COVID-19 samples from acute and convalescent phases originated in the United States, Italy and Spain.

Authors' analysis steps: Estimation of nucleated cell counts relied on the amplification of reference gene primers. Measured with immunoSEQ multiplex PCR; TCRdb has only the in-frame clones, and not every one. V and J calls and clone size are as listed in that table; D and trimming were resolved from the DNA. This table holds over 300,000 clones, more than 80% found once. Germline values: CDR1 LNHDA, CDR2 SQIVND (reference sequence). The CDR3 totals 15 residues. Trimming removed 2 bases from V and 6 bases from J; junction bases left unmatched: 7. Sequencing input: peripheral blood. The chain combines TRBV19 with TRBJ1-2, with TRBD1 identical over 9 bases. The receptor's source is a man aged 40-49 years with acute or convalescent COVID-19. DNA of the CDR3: TGTGCCAGTAGTATACAGTACAGGGGGCGACATGGCTACACCTTC. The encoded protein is CASSIQYRGRHGYTF.